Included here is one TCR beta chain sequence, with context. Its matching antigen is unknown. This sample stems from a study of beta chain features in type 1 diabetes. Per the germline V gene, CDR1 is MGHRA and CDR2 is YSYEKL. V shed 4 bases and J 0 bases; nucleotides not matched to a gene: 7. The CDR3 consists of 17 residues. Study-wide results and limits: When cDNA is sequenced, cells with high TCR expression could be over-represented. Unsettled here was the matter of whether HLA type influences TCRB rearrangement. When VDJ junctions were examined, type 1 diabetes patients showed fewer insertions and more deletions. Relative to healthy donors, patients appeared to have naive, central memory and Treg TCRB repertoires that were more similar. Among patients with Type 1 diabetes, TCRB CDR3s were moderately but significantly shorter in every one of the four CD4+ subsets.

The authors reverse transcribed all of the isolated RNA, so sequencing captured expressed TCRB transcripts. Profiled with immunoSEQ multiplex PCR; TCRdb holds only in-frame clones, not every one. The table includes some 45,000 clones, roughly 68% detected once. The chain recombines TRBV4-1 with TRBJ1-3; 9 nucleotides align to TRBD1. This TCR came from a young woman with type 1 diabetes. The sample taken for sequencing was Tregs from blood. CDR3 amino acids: CASSRDREASSGNTIYF. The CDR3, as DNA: TGCGCCAGCAGCCGGGACAGGGAGGCTTCCTCTGGAAACACCATATATTTT.